The 8 T cell receptor beta chains in this list originate from one sample, sequenced in a study of regulatory T cells in long-lasting Graves disease. HTBI primers from iRepertoire and Arm-PCR of CDR3 regions yielded the TCR beta libraries. A single record per CDR3 protein comes from TCRdb applying MiXCR to the multiplex PCR reads. The table lists a few hundred thousand distinct CDR3 sequences, about 13% of them singletons, with 10% in the top ten. Time point indicated: newly diagnosed GD, antithyroid drugs for less than 3 months. PBMC-derived RNA was used for the TCR library. These same data were also listed under a study on T cells in Graves' hyperthyroidism and ophthalmopathy.

The starting material was peripheral blood mononuclear cells (PBMCs), obtained at new diagnosis, from a patient treated with antithyroid drugs. The receptors shown here come from a man aged 25 to 40 with Graves disease.

This clonotype showed up many times. The chain carries TRBV20-1 and TRBJ2-3, with D perhaps being TRBD1 or TRBD2 (5 bases each). V was cut by 4 bases and J by 2 bases, with 10 bases left in between. The CDR3 runs 13 residues. Germline V gene lookup returns CDR1 DFQATT and CDR2 SNEGSKA (reference sequence). The CDR3: CSANWDPTDTQYF. As DNA, the CDR3 is TGCAGTGCTAATTGGGACCCCACAGATACGCAGTATTTT.

The chain has TRBV10-3 and TRBJ2-7, with 11 bases lining up with TRBD2. This CDR3 comprises 15 residues. With 5 bases clipped from V and 2 bases from J, the junction kept 5 bases outside the gene matches. Germline CDR1 is ENHRY and CDR2 is SYGVKD. The CDR3 loop is CAISSGTSGAYEQYF. CDR3 DNA sequence: TGTGCCATCAGTTCCGGGACTAGCGGAGCCTACGAGCAGTACTTC.

This clonotype was seen ten or more times. This chain joins TRBV28 and TRBJ2-7; possibly TRBD2 for D (5 bases). V lost 1 base, J lost 6 bases, and 10 bases lay in between. The CDR3 is 13 amino acids. The germline CDR1 and CDR2 sequences are MDHEN and SYDVKM. For the CDR3, the DNA is TGTGCCAGCAGTTTATATCTAGCTGGCGAGCAGTACTTC. Protein: CASSLYLAGEQYF.

CDR3 residues: CASSATGLEANEQYF. Here the CDR3 DNA reads TGTGCCAGCTCGGCAACGGGACTAGAAGCCAACGAGCAGTACTTC. V and J are TRBV18 and TRBJ2-7, with 8 bases aligning to TRBD2. V lost 6 bases to trimming and J lost 5 bases; unmatched junction nucleotides: 12. The germline V gene encodes CDR1 KGHSH and CDR2 LQKENI. The CDR3 has 15 amino acids.

CDR3 sequence reads: CATSDLSDRGPETQYF. CDR3 nucleotides: TGTGCCACCAGTGATTTAAGCGACAGGGGGCCAGAGACCCAGTACTTC. V usage is TRBV24-1 and J usage is TRBJ2-5; TRBD1 aligns across 10 bases. Germline assignment: CDR1 KGHDR and CDR2 SFDVKD. The CDR3 has 16 amino acids. J was trimmed by 4 bases and V by 1 base; bases with no gene match: 5.

This sequence joins TRBV7-9 and TRBJ2-4; D is perhaps TRBD1 (5 bases). Germline lookup yields CDR1 SEHNR and CDR2 FQNEAQ (reference sequence). The CDR3 loop spans 16 amino acids. The V end lost 4 bases, the J end lost 3 bases, and 16 bases lay between the germline ends. DNA of the CDR3: TGTGCCAGCAGCTCCTTGACAGCGAAGGGCAAAAACATTCAGTACTTC. Amino acids: CASSSLTAKGKNIQYF.

There are many counts of this clonotype. The chain is built from TRBV20-1 and TRBJ2-3; 7 bases fit TRBD2. This CDR3 spans 16 amino acids. Germline assignment: CDR1 DFQATT and CDR2 SNEGSKA (reference sequence). Trimming cost V 5 bases and J 6 bases; bases outside gene matches: 17. The CDR3 nucleotides are TGCAGTGCTCCCCCAGCAAAGCGGGGATACCGGGATACGCAGTATTTT. It encodes CSAPPAKRGYRDTQYF.

This clonotype was counted between two and nine times. The V call is TRBV3-1, the J call TRBJ2-3; TRBD1 might be the D (6 bases). The germline V gene has CDR1 LGHDT and CDR2 YNNKEL (reference sequence). The CDR3 is made up of 16 amino acids. Trimming left V 4 bases short and J 4 bases short, with 18 bases between. CDR3 bases: TGTGCCAGCAGCCGTATAAAACCAACAGGGCCAGATACGCAGTATTTT. Protein sequence: CASSRIKPTGPDTQYF.